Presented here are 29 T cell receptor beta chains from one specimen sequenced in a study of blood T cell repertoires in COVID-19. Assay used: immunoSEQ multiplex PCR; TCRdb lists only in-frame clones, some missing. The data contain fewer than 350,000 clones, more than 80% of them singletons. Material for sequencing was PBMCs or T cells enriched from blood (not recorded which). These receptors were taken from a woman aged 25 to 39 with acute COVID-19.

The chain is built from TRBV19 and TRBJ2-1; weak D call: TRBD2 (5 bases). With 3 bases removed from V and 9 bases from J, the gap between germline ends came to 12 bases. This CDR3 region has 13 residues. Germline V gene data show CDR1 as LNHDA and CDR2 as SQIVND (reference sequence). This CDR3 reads CASSMGVEVEQFF. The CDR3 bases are TGTGCCAGTAGTATGGGAGTGGAGGTTGAGCAGTTCTTC. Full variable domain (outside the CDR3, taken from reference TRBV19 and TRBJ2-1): DGGITQSPKYLFRKEGQNVTLSCEQNLNHDAMYWYRQDPGQGLRLIYYSQIVNDFQKGDIAEGYSVSREKKESFPLTVTSAQKNPTAFYLCASSMGVEVEQFFGPGTRLTVL.

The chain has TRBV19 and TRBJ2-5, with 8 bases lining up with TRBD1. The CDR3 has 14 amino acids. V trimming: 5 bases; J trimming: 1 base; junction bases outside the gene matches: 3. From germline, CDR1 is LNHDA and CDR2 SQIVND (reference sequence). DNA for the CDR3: TGTGCCAGTAGTCTAACAGGGGGCCAAGAGACCCAGTACTTC. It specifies CASSLTGGQETQYF.

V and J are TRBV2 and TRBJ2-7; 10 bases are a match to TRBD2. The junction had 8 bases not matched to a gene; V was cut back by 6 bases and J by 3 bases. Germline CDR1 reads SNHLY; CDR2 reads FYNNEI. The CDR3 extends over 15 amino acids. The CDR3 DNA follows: TGTGCCAGCAGCACTAGCGGGAAAAAAGGCTACGAGCAGTACTTC. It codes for CASSTSGKKGYEQYF.

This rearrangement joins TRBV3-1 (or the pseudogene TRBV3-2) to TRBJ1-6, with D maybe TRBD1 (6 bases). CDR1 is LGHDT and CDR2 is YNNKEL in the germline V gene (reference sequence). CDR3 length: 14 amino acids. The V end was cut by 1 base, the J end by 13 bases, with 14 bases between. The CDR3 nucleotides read TGTGCCAGCAGCCAAGGCGGACAGTCGGGGCCCCTCCACTTT. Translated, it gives CASSQGGQSGPLHF.

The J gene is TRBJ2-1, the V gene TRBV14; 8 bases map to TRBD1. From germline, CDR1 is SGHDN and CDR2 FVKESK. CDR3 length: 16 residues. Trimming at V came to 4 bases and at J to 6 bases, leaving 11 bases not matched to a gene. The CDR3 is CASSLNRGSYSNEQFF. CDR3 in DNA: TGTGCCAGCAGCCTTAACAGGGGGAGTTACAGCAATGAGCAGTTCTTC.

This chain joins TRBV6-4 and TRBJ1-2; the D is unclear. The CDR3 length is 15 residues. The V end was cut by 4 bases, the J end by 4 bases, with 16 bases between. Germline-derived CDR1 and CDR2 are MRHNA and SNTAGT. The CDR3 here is CASSVSEDLGYGYTF. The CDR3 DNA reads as TGTGCCAGCAGTGTGTCTGAGGACTTGGGCTATGGCTACACCTTC.

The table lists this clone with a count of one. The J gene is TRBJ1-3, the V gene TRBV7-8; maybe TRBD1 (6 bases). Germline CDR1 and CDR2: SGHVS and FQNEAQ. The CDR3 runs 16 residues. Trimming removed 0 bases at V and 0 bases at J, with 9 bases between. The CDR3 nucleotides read TGTGCCAGCAGCTTAGCGGGGGCCAACTCTGGAAACACCATATATTTT. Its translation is CASSLAGANSGNTIYF.

CDR3 loop: CASSRGQLNEKLFF. The CDR3 nucleotides are TGCGCCAGCAGCCGGGGACAGCTTAATGAAAAACTGTTTTTT. The chain employs TRBV5-1 and TRBJ1-4; TRBD1 aligns across 7 bases. The junction had 4 bases not matched to a gene; V was cut back by 4 bases and J by 4 bases. The CDR3 is 14 amino acids. In germline, CDR1 is SGHRS, CDR2 YFSETQ.

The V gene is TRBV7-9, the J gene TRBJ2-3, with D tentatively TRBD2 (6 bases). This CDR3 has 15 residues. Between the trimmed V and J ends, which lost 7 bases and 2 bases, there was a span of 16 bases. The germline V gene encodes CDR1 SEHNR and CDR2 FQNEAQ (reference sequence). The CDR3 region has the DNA TGTGCCAGCAACGGTAGGGAGGAGGTCACAGATACGCAGTATTTT. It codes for CASNGREEVTDTQYF.

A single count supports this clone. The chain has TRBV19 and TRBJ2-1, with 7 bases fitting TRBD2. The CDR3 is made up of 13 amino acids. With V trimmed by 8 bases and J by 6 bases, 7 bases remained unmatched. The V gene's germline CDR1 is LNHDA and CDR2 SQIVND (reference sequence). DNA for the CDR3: TGTGCCAGTGGGGAGGGGCGTTCCAATGAGCAGTTCTTC. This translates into CASGEGRSNEQFF.

The CDR3 DNA reads as TGTGCCAGCAGTTATACCGACAGGGGAGGTACGCAGTATTTT. It yields the protein CASSYTDRGGTQYF. V gene TRBV6-2 or TRBV6-3 combines with J gene TRBJ2-3; 8 bases are shared with TRBD1. This CDR3 has 14 residues. The V gene's germline CDR1 is MNHEY and CDR2 SVGEGT. V lost 3 bases, J lost 8 bases, and 7 bases stayed unmatched.

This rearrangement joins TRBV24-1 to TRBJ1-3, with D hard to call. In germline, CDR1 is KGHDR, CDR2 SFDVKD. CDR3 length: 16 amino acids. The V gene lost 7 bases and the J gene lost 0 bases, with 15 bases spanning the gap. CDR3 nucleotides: TGTGCCACCAGCGGTGGAGGGAGTAACTCTGGAAACACCATATATTTT. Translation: CATSGGGSNSGNTIYF.

The CDR3 reads CASSISQGSNTGELFF. The CDR3 coding sequence is TGTGCCAGTAGTATTTCTCAGGGGTCGAACACCGGGGAGCTGTTTTTT. The chain carries TRBV19 and TRBJ2-2; D is perhaps TRBD1 (6 bases). Trimming stripped 3 bases from V and 0 bases from J, with 11 bases between. The germline V gene encodes CDR1 LNHDA and CDR2 SQIVND (reference sequence). The CDR3 totals 16 residues. Supplemented by reference TRBV19 and TRBJ2-2, the full variable domain reads DGGITQSPKYLFRKEGQNVTLSCEQNLNHDAMYWYRQDPGQGLRLIYYSQIVNDFQKGDIAEGYSVSREKKESFPLTVTSAQKNPTAFYLCASSISQGSNTGELFFGEGSRLTVL.

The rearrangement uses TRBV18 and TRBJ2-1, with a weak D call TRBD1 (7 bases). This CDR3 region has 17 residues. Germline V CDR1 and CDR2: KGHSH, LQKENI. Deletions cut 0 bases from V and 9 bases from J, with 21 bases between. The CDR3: CASSPPYRGEGGSEQFF. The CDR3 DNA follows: TGTGCCAGCTCACCACCTTACAGGGGAGAGGGAGGTAGTGAGCAGTTCTTC.

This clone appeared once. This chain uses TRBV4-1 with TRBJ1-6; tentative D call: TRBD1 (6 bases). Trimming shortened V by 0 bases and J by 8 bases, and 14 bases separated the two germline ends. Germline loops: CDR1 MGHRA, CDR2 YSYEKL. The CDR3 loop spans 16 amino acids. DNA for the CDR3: TGCGCCAGCAGCCAAGATCGTGCAGGGGAATATTCACCCCTCCACTTT. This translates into CASSQDRAGEYSPLHF.

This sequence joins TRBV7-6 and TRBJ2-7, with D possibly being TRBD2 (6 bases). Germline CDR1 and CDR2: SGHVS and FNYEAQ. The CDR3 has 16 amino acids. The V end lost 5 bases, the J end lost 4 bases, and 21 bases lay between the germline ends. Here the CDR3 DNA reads TGTGCCAGCAGCCGTCGGGTGGGAGGACTTTGGTACGAGCAGTACTTC. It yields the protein CASSRRVGGLWYEQYF.

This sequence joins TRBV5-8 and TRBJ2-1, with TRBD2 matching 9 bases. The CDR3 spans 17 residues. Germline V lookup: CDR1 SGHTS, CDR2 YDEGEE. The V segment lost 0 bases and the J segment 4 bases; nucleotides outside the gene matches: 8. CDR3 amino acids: CASSLVMSSGAYNEQFF. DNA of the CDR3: TGTGCCAGCAGCTTGGTTATGTCTAGCGGGGCATACAATGAGCAGTTCTTC.

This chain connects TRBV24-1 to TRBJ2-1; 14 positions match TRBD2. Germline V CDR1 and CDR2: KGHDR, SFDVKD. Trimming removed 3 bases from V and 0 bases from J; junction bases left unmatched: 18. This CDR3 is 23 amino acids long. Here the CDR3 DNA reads TGTGCCACCAGTGATGCTCCCCTAGGGACTAGCGGGAGTTGGGGAAGCTCCTACAATGAGCAGTTCTTC. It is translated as CATSDAPLGTSGSWGSSYNEQFF.

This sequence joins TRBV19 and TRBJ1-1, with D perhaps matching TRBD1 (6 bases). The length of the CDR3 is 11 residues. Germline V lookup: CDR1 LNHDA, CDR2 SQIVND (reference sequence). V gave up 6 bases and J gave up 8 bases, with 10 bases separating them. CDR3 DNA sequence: TGTGCCAGTAGACTGGGGGCCGAAGCTTTCTTT. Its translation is CASRLGAEAFF.

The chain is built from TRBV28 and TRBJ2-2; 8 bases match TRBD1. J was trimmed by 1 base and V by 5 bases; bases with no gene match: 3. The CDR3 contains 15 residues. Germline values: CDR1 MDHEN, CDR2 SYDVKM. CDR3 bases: TGTGCCAGCAGTCCCGGGACAGGGAACACCGGGGAGCTGTTTTTT. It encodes CASSPGTGNTGELFF.

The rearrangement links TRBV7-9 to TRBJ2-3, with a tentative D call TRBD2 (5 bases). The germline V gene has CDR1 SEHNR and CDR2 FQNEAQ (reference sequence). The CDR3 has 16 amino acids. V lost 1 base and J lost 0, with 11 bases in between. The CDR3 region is CASSLVEDSSTDTQYF. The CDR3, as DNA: TGTGCCAGCAGCTTAGTGGAGGACTCGAGCACAGATACGCAGTATTTT. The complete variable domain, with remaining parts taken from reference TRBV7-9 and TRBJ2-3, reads DTGVSQNPRHKITKRGQNVTFRCDPISEHNRLYWYRQTLGQGPEFLTYFQNEAQLEKSRLLSDRFSAERPKGSFSTLEIQRTEQGDSAMYLCASSLVEDSSTDTQYFGPGTRLTVL.

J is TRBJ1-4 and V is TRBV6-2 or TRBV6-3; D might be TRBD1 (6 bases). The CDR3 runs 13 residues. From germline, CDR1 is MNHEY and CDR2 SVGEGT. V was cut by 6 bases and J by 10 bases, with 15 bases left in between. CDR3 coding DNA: TGTGCCAGCAGCTGGAACAGGGAAGGAAAACTGTTTTTT. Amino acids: CASSWNREGKLFF.

The CDR3 sequence is CASSLADGAGELFF. The CDR3 region has the DNA TGTGCCAGCAGCTTAGCGGACGGGGCCGGGGAGCTGTTTTTT. The rearrangement uses TRBV7-6 and TRBJ2-2; perhaps TRBD2 as D (5 bases). The germline gives CDR1 SGHVS, CDR2 FNYEAQ. Trimming shortened V by 0 bases and J by 6 bases, and 8 bases separated the two germline ends. The CDR3 is 14 residues long.

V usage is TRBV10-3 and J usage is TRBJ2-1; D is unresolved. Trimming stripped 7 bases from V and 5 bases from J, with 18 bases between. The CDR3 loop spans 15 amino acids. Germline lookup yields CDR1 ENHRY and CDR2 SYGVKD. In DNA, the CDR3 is TGTGCCATCATGGTTAGTGGCGGCCTGAACAATGAGCAGTTCTTC. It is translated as CAIMVSGGLNNEQFF.

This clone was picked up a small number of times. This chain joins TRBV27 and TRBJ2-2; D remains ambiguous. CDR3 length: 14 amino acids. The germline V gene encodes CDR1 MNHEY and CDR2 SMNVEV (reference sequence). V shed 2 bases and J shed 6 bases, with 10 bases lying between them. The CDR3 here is CASSLARWAGELFF. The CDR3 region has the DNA TGTGCCAGCAGTTTAGCTAGGTGGGCCGGGGAGCTGTTTTTT.

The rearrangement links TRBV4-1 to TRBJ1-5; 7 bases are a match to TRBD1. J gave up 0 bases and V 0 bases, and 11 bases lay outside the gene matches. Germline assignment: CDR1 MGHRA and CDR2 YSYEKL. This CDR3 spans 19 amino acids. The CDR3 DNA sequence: TGCGCCAGCAGCCAAGATGTGGTAGACAGGGTAAATAGCAATCAGCCCCAGCATTTT. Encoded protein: CASSQDVVDRVNSNQPQHF.

Written as DNA, the CDR3 is TGTGCCAGCTCACCTGACAATGAGCTCTATGGCTACACCTTC. This encodes CASSPDNELYGYTF. The chain employs TRBV18 and TRBJ1-2; no reliable D call. Germline-derived CDR1 and CDR2 are KGHSH and LQKENI. V was pared by 3 bases and J by 4 bases, with 12 bases between. The CDR3 spans 14 residues.

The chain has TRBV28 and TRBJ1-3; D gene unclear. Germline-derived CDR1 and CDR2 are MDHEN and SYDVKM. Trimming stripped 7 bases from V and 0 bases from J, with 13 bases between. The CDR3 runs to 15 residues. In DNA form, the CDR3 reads TGTGCCAGCAATAGAGAGGGAAACTCTGGAAACACCATATATTTT. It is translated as CASNREGNSGNTIYF.

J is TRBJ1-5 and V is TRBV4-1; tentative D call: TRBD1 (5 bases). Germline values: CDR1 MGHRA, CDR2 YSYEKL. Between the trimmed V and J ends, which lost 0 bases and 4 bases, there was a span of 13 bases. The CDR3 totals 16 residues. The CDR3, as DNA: TGCGCCAGCAGCCAAGATGAACAGGCGTCTAATCAGCCCCAGCATTTT. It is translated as CASSQDEQASNQPQHF.